This T cell receptor (beta chain) was identified during a study of blood T cell repertoires in COVID-19. Study-level information: The origin of the acute and convalescent COVID-19 samples was the United States, Italy and Spain.

Each participant's cohort was designated according to participant-reported clinical history. The CDR3 runs to 15 residues. Germline CDR1 is SEHNR and CDR2 is FQNEAQ (reference sequence). V lost 3 bases, J lost 0 bases, and 9 bases lay in between. Only in-frame clones appear in the TCRdb table, and some are missing; sequencing was by immunoSEQ multiplex PCR. The top ten clones hold 2% to 2.5% of a sample with around 420,000 clones, roughly 86% of them seen once. This clone was observed many times. The same CDR3 arises from other DNA sequences in this sample as well. What was sequenced was PBMCs or T cells enriched from blood (not recorded which). The sequence came from a woman aged 40 to 50 with acute COVID-19. This chain links TRBV7-9 with TRBJ1-3; weak D call: TRBD1 (5 bases). Here the CDR3 reads CASSFGQGSGNTIYF. The DNA of the CDR3 is TGTGCCAGCAGCTTCGGTCAGGGCTCTGGAAACACCATATATTTT. The entire variable domain, with the rest obtained from reference TRBV7-9 and TRBJ1-3, is as follows: DTGVSQNPRHKITKRGQNVTFRCDPISEHNRLYWYRQTLGQGPEFLTYFQNEAQLEKSRLLSDRFSAERPKGSFSTLEIQRTEQGDSAMYLCASSFGQGSGNTIYFGEGSWLTVV.